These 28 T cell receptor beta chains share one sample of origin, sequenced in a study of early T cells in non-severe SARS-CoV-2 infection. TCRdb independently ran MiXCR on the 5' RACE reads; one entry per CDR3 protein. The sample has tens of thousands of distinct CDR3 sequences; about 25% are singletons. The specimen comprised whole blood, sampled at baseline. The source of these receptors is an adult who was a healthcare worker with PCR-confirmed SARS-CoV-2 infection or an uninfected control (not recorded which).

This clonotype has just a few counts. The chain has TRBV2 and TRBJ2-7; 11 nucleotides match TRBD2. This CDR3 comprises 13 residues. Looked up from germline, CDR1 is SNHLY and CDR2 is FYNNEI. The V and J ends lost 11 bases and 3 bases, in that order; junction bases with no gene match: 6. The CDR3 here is CAGNSGGVYEQYF. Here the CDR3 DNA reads TGTGCCGGAAATAGCGGGGGGGTCTACGAGCAGTACTTC.

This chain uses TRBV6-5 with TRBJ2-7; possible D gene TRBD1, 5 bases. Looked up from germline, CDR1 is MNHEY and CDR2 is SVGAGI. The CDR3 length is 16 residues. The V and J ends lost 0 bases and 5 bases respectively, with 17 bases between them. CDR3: CASSYSMDKGDHEQYF. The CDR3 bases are TGTGCCAGCAGTTACTCGATGGACAAAGGGGATCACGAGCAGTACTTC.

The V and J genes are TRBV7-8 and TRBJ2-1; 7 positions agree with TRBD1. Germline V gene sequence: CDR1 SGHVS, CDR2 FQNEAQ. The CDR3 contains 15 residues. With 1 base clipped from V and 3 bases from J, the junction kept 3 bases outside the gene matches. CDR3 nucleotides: TGTGCCAGCAGCTTAGAGGGGGCCGTCTACAATGAGCAGTTCTTC. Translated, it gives CASSLEGAVYNEQFF.

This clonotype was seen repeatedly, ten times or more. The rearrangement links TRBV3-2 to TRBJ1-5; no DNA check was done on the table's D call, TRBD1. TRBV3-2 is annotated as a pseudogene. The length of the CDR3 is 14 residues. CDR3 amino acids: CASSPGPRNQPQHF. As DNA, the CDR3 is TGTGCCAGCAGCCCCGGGCCAAGAAATCAGCCCCAGCATTTT.

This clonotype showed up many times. CDR3 region: CASSPTGPHEQFF. The CDR3 DNA follows: TGTGCCAGCAGTCCAACAGGGCCCCATGAGCAGTTCTTC. The chain recombines TRBV5-6 with TRBJ2-1; TRBD1 is a possible D gene (6 bases). The germline V and J ends were trimmed by 5 bases and 8 bases, with 14 bases remaining between them. The CDR3 consists of 13 residues. The V gene's germline CDR1 is SGHDT and CDR2 YYEEEE.

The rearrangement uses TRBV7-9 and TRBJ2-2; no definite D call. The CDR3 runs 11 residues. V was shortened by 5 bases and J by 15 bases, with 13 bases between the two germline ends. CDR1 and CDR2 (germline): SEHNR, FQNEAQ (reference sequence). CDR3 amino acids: CASSTRPPLFF. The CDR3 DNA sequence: TGTGCCAGCAGCACCCGACCGCCTTTGTTTTTT.

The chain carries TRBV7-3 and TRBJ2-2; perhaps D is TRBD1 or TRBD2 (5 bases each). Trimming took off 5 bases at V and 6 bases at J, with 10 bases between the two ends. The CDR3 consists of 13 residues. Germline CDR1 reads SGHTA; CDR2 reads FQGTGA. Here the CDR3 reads CASSPQGPGELFF. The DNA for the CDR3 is TGTGCCAGCAGCCCCCAGGGACCCGGGGAGCTGTTTTTT.

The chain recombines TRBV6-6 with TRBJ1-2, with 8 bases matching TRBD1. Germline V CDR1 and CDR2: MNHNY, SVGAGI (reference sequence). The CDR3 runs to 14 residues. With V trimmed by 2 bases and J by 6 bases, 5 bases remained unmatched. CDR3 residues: CASSYPGGEDGYTF. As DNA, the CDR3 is TGTGCCAGCAGTTACCCAGGGGGCGAGGATGGCTACACCTTC.

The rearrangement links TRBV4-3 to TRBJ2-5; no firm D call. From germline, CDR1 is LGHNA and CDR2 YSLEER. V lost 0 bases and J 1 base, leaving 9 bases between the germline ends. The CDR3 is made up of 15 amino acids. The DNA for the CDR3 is TGCGCCAGCAGCCAAGATTTCAGGAGCCAAGAGACCCAGTACTTC. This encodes CASSQDFRSQETQYF.

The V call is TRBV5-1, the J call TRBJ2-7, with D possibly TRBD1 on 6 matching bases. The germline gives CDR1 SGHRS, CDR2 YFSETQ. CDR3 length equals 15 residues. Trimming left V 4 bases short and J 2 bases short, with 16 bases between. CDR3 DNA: TGCGCCAGCAGCGCCCCGGACAGACCAACCTACGAGCAGTACTTC. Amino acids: CASSAPDRPTYEQYF.

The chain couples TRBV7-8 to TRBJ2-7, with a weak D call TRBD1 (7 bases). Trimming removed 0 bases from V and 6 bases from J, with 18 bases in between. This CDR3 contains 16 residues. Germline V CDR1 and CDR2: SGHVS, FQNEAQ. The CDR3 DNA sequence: TGTGCCAGCAGCTTAGCGAGGTTCCGACAGGGAGGCGAGCAGTACTTC. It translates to CASSLARFRQGGEQYF.

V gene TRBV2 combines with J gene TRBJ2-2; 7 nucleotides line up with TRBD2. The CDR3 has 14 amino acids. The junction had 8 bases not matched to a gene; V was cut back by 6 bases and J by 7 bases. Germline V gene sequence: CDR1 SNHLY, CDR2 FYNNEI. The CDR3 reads CASSNGGFDGELFF. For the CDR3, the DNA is TGTGCCAGCAGCAACGGGGGGTTCGACGGGGAGCTGTTTTTT.

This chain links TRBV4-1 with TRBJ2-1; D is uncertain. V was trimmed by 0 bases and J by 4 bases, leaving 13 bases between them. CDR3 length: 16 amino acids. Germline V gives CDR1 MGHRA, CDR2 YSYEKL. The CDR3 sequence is CASSQEDRPKYNEQFF. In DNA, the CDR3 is TGCGCCAGCAGCCAAGAAGATCGTCCCAAATACAATGAGCAGTTCTTC.

The CDR3 reads CASSHPRGGADTQYF. For the CDR3, the DNA is TGTGCCAGCAGCCACCCCCGGGGGGGCGCAGATACGCAGTATTTT. The rearrangement links TRBV14 to TRBJ2-3; 8 bases align to TRBD2. This CDR3 region has 15 residues. J gave up 4 bases and V 3 bases, and 6 bases lay outside the gene matches. Germline CDR1 and CDR2: SGHDN and FVKESK.

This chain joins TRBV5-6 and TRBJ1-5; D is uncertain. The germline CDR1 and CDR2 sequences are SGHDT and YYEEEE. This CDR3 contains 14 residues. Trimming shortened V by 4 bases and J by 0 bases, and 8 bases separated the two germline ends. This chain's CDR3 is CASSPSYSNQPQHF. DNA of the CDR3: TGTGCCAGCAGCCCGTCATATAGCAATCAGCCCCAGCATTTT.

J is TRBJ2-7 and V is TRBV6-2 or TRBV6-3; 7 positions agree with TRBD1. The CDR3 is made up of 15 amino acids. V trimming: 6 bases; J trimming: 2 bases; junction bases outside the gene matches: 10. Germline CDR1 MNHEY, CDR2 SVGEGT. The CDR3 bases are TGTGCCAGCAGCCACAGGACAGGAGGCCCCTACGAGCAGTACTTC. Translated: CASSHRTGGPYEQYF.

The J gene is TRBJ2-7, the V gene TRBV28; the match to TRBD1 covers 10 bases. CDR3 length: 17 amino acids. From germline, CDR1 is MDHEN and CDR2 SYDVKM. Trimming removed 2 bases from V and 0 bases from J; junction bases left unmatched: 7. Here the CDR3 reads CASSLGTGVGSSYEQYF. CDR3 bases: TGTGCCAGCAGTTTAGGGACAGGGGTAGGGAGCTCCTACGAGCAGTACTTC. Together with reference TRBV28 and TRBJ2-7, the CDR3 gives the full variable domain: DVKVTQSSRYLVKRTGEKVFLECVQDMDHENMFWYRQDPGLGLRLIYFSYDVKMKEKGDIPEGYSVSREKKERFSLILESASTNQTSMYLCASSLGTGVGSSYEQYFGPGTRLTVT.

The chain's CDR3 is CASRRGLADTDTQYF. For the CDR3, the DNA is TGTGCCAGCAGACGGGGACTAGCGGACACAGATACGCAGTATTTT. The V call is TRBV2, the J call TRBJ2-3, with 11 nucleotides matching TRBD2. Trimming took 6 bases from V and 2 from J; bases not matched to a gene: 4. Looked up from germline, CDR1 is SNHLY and CDR2 is FYNNEI. The CDR3 length is 15 residues.

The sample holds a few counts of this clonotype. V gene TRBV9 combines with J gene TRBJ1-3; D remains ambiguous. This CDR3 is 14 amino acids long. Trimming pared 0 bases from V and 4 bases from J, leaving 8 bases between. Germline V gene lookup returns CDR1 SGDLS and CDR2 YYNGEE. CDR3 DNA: TGTGCCAGCAGCGTAGACGATAGGGGAAACACCATATATTTT. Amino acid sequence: CASSVDDRGNTIYF.

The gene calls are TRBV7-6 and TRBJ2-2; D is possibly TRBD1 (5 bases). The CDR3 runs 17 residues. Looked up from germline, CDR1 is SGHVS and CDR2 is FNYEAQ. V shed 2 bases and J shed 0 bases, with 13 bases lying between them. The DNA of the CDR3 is TGTGCCAGCAGCTTAAAACCGGACATAACGAACACCGGGGAGCTGTTTTTT. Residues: CASSLKPDITNTGELFF.

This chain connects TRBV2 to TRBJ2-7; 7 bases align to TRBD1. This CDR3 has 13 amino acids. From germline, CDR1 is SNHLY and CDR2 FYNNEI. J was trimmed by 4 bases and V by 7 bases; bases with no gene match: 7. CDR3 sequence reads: CASMWGQRYEQYF. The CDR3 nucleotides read TGTGCCAGCATGTGGGGACAGCGTTACGAGCAGTACTTC. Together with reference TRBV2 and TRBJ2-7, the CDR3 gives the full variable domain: EPEVTQTPSHQVTQMGQEVILRCVPISNHLYFYWYRQILGQKVEFLVSFYNNEISEKSEIFDDQFSVERPDGSNFTLKIRSTKLEDSAMYFCASMWGQRYEQYFGPGTRLTVT.

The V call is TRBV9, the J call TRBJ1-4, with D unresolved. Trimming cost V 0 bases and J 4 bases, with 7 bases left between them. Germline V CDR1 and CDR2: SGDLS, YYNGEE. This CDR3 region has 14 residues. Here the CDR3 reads CASSVESSNEKLFF. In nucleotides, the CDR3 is TGTGCCAGCAGCGTAGAGAGCAGTAATGAAAAACTGTTTTTT.

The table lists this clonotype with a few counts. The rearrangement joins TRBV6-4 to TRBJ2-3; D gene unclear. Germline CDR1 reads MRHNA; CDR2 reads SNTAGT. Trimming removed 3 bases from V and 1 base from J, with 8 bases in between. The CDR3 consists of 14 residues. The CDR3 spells CASSEGVGTDTQYF. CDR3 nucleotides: TGTGCCAGCAGTGAAGGTGTGGGCACAGATACGCAGTATTTT.

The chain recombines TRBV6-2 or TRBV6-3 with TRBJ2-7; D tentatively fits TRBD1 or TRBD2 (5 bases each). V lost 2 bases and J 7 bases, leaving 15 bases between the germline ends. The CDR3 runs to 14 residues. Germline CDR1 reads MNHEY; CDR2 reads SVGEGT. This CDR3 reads CASSYEGPAREQYF. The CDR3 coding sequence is TGTGCCAGCAGTTACGAGGGGCCTGCTCGGGAGCAGTACTTC.

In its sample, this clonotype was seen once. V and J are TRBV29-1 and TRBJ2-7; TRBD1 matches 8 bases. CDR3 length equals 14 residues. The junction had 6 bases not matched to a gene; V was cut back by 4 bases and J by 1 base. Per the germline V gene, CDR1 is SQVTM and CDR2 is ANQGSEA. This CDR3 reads CSVAGQGASYEQYF. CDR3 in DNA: TGCAGCGTTGCGGGGCAGGGGGCTTCCTACGAGCAGTACTTC.

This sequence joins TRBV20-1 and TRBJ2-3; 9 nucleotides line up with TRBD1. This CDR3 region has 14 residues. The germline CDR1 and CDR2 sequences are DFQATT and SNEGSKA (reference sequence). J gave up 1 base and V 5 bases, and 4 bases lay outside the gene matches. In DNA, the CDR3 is TGCAGTGCTCGGGGACAGGGCGGCACAGATACGCAGTATTTT. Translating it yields CSARGQGGTDTQYF.

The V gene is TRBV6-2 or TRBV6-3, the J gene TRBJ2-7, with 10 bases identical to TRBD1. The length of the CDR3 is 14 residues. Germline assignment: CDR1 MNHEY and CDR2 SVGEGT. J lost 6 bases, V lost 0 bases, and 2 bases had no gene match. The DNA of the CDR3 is TGTGCCAGCAGTTACTCGGGACAGGGGACCGAGCAGTACTTC. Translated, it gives CASSYSGQGTEQYF.

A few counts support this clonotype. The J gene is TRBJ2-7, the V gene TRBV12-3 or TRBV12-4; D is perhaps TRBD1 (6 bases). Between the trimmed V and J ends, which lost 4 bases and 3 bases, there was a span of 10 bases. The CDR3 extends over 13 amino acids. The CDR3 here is CASSSGTFYEQYF. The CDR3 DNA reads TGTGCCAGCAGTTCCGGGACATTCTACGAGCAGTACTTC.